A single sample is the source of the 2 T cell receptor beta chains below, sequenced in a study of blood T cell repertoires in COVID-19. Sequencing used immunoSEQ multiplex PCR; TCRdb keeps in-frame clones, though not all of them. The table has around 50,000 clones, about 88% seen once. The source material was peripheral blood. These receptors came from an older man with active COVID-19.

The V gene is TRBV30, the J gene TRBJ1-1; 7 nucleotides match TRBD1. The germline CDR1 and CDR2 sequences are GTSNPN and SVGIG (reference sequence). J lost 1 base, V lost 3 bases, and 2 bases had no gene match. CDR3 length equals 13 residues. CDR3 nucleotide sequence: TGTGCCTGGAGGCGACAGGGGAACACTGAAGCTTTCTTT. Translated, it gives CAWRRQGNTEAFF.

In this sample, this clone turned up a few times. The genes are TRBV15 and TRBJ2-1; TRBD2 matches at 13 bases. The length of the CDR3 is 15 residues. Germline V gives CDR1 LNHNV, CDR2 YYDKDF (reference sequence). The ends lost 0 bases at V and 13 bases at J; junction bases unmatched: 6. The CDR3 here is CATSRDQTSGRSQFF. CDR3 coding DNA: TGTGCCACCAGCAGAGATCAGACTAGCGGGAGGTCTCAGTTCTTC.